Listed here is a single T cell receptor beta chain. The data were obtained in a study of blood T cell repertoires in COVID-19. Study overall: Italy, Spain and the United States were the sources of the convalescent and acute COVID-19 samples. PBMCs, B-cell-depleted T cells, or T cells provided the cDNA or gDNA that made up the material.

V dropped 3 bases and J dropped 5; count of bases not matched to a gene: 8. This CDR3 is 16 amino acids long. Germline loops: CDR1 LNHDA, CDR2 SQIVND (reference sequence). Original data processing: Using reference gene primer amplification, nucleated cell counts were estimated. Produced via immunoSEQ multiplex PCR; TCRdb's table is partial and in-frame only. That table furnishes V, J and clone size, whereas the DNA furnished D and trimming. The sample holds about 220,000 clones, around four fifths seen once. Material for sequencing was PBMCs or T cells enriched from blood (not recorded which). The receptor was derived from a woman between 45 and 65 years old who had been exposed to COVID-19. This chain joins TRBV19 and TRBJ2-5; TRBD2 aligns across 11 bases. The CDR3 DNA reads TGTGCCAGTAGTATGGAGGGACTAGCGGTGGGGGAGACCCAGTACTTC. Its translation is CASSMEGLAVGETQYF. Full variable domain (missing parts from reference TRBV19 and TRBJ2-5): DGGITQSPKYLFRKEGQNVTLSCEQNLNHDAMYWYRQDPGQGLRLIYYSQIVNDFQKGDIAEGYSVSREKKESFPLTVTSAQKNPTAFYLCASSMEGLAVGETQYFGPGTRLLVL.